The 16 T cell receptor beta chains below all came from one sample that was sequenced in a study of T cell repertoires in aging, cancer and after chemotherapy. TRB rearrangements spanning V, D and J were amplified using mixed TRB-A/B primers. TCRdb re-analysed the multiplex PCR reads in MiXCR, keeping a single row per CDR3 protein. The sample contains 3,000 to 3,500 distinct CDR3 sequences, roughly 50% of which appear only once. TCR beta rearrangements were amplified from peripheral blood genomic DNA. Material for sequencing was blood. All receptors come from a human donor with a blood cancer.

The chain links TRBV30 to TRBJ1-2, with TRBD1 as a possible D gene (5 bases). The CDR3 is 12 residues long. CDR1 GTSNPN and CDR2 SVGIG come from the germline V gene (reference sequence). The CDR3 sequence is CAFSGTSYGYTF. DNA for the CDR3: TGTGCTTTCTCCGGGACGAGCTATGGCTACACCTTC.

This clonotype has a handful of counts. The CDR3 is CASSPAGNTEAFF. CDR3 sequence (DNA): TGTGCCAGCTCACCAGCGGGGAACACTGAAGCTTTCTTT. This sequence joins TRBV18 and TRBJ1-1, with D unresolved. Germline assignment: CDR1 KGHSH and CDR2 LQKENI. V lost 2 bases, J lost 1 base, and 5 bases lay in between. The CDR3 is made up of 13 amino acids. Supplemented by reference TRBV18 and TRBJ1-1, the full variable domain reads NAGVMQNPRHLVRRRGQEARLRCSPMKGHSHVYWYRQLPEEGLKFMVYLQKENIIDESGMPKERFSAEFPKEGPSILRIQQVVRGDSAAYFCASSPAGNTEAFFGQGTRLTVV.

Only one count was recorded for this clonotype. The CDR3 sequence is CASSMRVTQGETQYF. DNA for the CDR3: TGTGCCAGTTCTATGAGAGTTACACAGGGGGAGACCCAGTACTTC. The chain links TRBV19 to TRBJ2-5, with TRBD1 identical over 7 bases. Germline V lookup: CDR1 LNHDA, CDR2 SQIVND (reference sequence). The V gene end was trimmed by 8 bases and the J gene end by 5 bases; junction bases not matched to a gene: 14. CDR3 length equals 15 residues.

V and J are TRBV5-1 and TRBJ2-3; TRBD2 aligns across 8 bases. The CDR3 is 15 residues long. V shed 0 bases, J shed 4 bases, and the junction held 4 bases outside the gene matches. The germline V gene encodes CDR1 SGHRS and CDR2 YFSETQ. The CDR3 sequence: CASSLVGGAADTQYF. The DNA for the CDR3 is TGCGCCAGCAGCTTGGTCGGGGGGGCCGCAGATACGCAGTATTTT. Full variable domain (outside the CDR3, taken from reference TRBV5-1 and TRBJ2-3): KAGVTQTPRYLIKTRGQQVTLSCSPISGHRSVSWYQQTPGQGLQFLFEYFSETQRNKGNFPGRFSGRQFSNSRSEMNVSTLELGDSALYLCASSLVGGAADTQYFGPGTRLTVL.

This chain joins TRBV18 and TRBJ2-7; TRBD1 matches at 10 bases. This CDR3 region has 17 residues. Unmatched junction bases numbered 10, after V lost 3 bases and J lost 2 bases. From germline, CDR1 is KGHSH and CDR2 LQKENI. In DNA form, the CDR3 reads TGTGCCAGCTCACCCCTATTCGGGACAGGGGAAGCCTACGAGCAGTACTTC. As protein: CASSPLFGTGEAYEQYF.

About this clonotype itself: An end of the junction does not agree with germline; a read error may underlie this. This sequence joins TRBV30 and TRBJ1-1; no clear D gene. Germline CDR1 GTSNPN, CDR2 SVGIG (reference sequence). This CDR3 is 13 amino acids long. The DNA for the CDR3 is TGTGCCTGCCGCATCGCCTGGAATTGGGAAGCTTTTTTT. Protein: CACRIAWNWEAFF.

This clonotype was seen a single time. The chain is built from TRBV29-1 and TRBJ1-1, with a possible D match to TRBD1 (5 bases). The V and J ends lost 7 bases and 6 bases respectively, with 18 bases between them. The CDR3 spans 13 residues. CDR1 and CDR2 from the germline V gene are SQVTM and ANQGSEA. The chain's CDR3 is CSDDLPGFAEAFF. CDR3 bases: TGCAGCGATGACCTTCCAGGGTTCGCTGAAGCTTTCTTT.

This clonotype was counted a few times. This chain links TRBV29-1 with TRBJ2-7; 7 bases are shared with TRBD1. V dropped 7 bases and J dropped 9; count of bases not matched to a gene: 12. The CDR3 totals 12 residues. Germline CDR1 and CDR2: SQVTM and ANQGSEA. This CDR3 is CSAWTGQRGQYF. The CDR3 nucleotides are TGCAGCGCCTGGACAGGCCAACGTGGGCAGTACTTC.

The chain uses TRBV6-5 and TRBJ1-2, with 8 bases matching TRBD1. This CDR3 has 15 amino acids. Trimming removed 5 bases from V and 4 bases from J; junction bases left unmatched: 9. Per germline, CDR1 MNHEY and CDR2 SVGAGI. CDR3 DNA: TGTGCCAGCAGTACCTTCAGGGGGCGTCCCTATGGCTACACCTTC. It is translated as CASSTFRGRPYGYTF.

The rearrangement links TRBV6-6 to TRBJ2-7; D is unclear. The CDR3 runs 15 residues. CDR1 MNHNY and CDR2 SVGAGI come from the germline V gene (reference sequence). Between the trimmed V and J ends, which lost 4 bases and 2 bases, there was a span of 15 bases. CDR3 nucleotide sequence: TGTGCCAGCAGTTCCCCCGGTCATAACACCTACGAGCAGTACTTC. It is translated as CASSSPGHNTYEQYF.

The V and J genes are TRBV19 and TRBJ2-3; possibly TRBD1 for D (6 bases). The CDR3 runs 14 residues. Germline V gives CDR1 LNHDA, CDR2 SQIVND (reference sequence). V gave up 6 bases and J gave up 0 bases, with 10 bases separating them. The CDR3 loop reads CASRSRGSTDTQYF. CDR3 DNA sequence: TGTGCCAGTAGGTCTAGGGGGAGCACAGATACGCAGTATTTT.

V and J are TRBV15 and TRBJ1-2; TRBD1 aligns across 7 bases. V gave up 4 bases and J gave up 6 bases; unmatched junction bases: 5. The V gene's germline CDR1 is LNHNV and CDR2 YYDKDF (reference sequence). The CDR3 sequence is 13 residues long. The CDR3 region has the DNA TGTGCCACCAGCACAGGGGGAAGGAATGGCTACACCTTC. The encoded protein is CATSTGGRNGYTF. The whole variable domain, remainder taken from reference TRBV15 and TRBJ1-2, is DAMVIQNPRYQVTQFGKPVTLSCSQTLNHNVMYWYQQKSSQAPKLLFHYYDKDFNNEADTPDNFQSRRPNTSFCFLDIRSPGLGDTAMYLCATSTGGRNGYTFGSGTRLTVV.

The gene calls are TRBV6-5 and TRBJ1-5; TRBD1 matches 8 bases. Germline V lookup: CDR1 MNHEY, CDR2 SVGAGI. The V segment lost 5 bases and the J segment 2 bases; nucleotides outside the gene matches: 5. This CDR3 spans 15 amino acids. CDR3 in amino acids: CASSRNRGGNQPQHF. The CDR3 bases are TGTGCCAGCAGTAGGAACAGGGGGGGCAATCAGCCCCAGCATTTT.

The rearrangement uses TRBV6-5 and TRBJ2-7, with D maybe TRBD1 (5 bases). CDR1 MNHEY and CDR2 SVGAGI come from the germline V gene. The V and J ends lost 6 bases and 5 bases respectively, with 20 bases between them. The CDR3 spans 15 residues. This CDR3 is CASRPTGAGKDEQYF. The CDR3 DNA reads TGTGCCAGCAGACCCACTGGGGCAGGGAAAGACGAGCAGTACTTC.

The V gene is TRBV30, the J gene TRBJ1-3; D remains unclear. Deletions cut 6 bases from V and 6 bases from J, with 21 bases between. The CDR3 sequence is 15 residues long. CDR1 and CDR2 from the germline V gene are GTSNPN and SVGIG (reference sequence). CDR3 sequence: CACYRWAASQNTIYF. As DNA, the CDR3 is TGTGCCTGTTATCGGTGGGCAGCCAGCCAAAACACCATATATTTT.

This clonotype was counted a few times. The chain is built from TRBV5-4 and TRBJ2-2; D may correspond to TRBD1 or TRBD2 (5 bases each). The CDR3 extends over 14 amino acids. Trimming cost V 2 bases and J 6 bases, with 11 bases left between them. The germline V gene encodes CDR1 SGHNT and CDR2 YYREEE (reference sequence). DNA for the CDR3: TGTGCCAGCAGCTTAGGGGACGGCGCCGGGGAGCTGTTTTTT. It specifies CASSLGDGAGELFF. The complete variable domain, with remaining parts taken from reference TRBV5-4 and TRBJ2-2, reads ETGVTQSPTHLIKTRGQQVTLRCSSQSGHNTVSWYQQALGQGPQFIFQYYREEENGRGNFPPRFSGLQFPNYSSELNVNALELDDSALYLCASSLGDGAGELFFGEGSRLTVL.